Reported below is one T cell receptor (beta chain). Its specificity is unknown. The sample originates from a study of shared clonotypes between healthy human individuals. Whole-study findings and limits: Represented diversity (both genetic and exposure-history) was limited by the small number of donors.

Deep was the level used in running the assay. Profiling relied on immunoSEQ multiplex PCR, and the TCRdb table lists in-frame clones only, not all of them. Among approximately 340,000 clones, roughly 70% were seen once, and the ten largest hold 8% to 13%. Deletions cut 3 bases from V and 4 bases from J, with 16 bases between. Germline V lookup: CDR1 SQVTM, CDR2 ANQGSEA. CDR3 size: 15 residues. The receptor comes from a man aged 30 to 45 in good health. The chain combines TRBV29-1 with TRBJ2-1; D perhaps matches TRBD1 (5 bases). Input material: memory CD4+ T cells sorted from blood. Subset: CD45RA-negative fraction. CDR3 DNA: TGCAGCGTTGATGGGGCGGCCCCCACATACAATGAGCAGTTCTTC. This gives the protein CSVDGAAPTYNEQFF.